One and the same sample provided the 18 T cell receptor beta chains below, sequenced in a study of cytotoxic CD8 clonotypes in ibrutinib-treated CLL. Some clones are missing from TCRdb's copy, which holds only in-frame ones; the method was immunoSEQ multiplex PCR. Among approximately 80,000 clones listed, around 84% were seen once. The sample was PBMCs, taken before ibrutinib treatment. The receptors were gathered from a human donor with chronic lymphocytic leukemia.

This sequence joins TRBV5-1 and TRBJ1-5, with D unclear. Trimming took 0 bases from V and 1 from J, leaving 8 bases between them. This CDR3 region has 15 residues. The V gene's germline CDR1 is SGHRS and CDR2 YFSETQ. CDR3 sequence (DNA): TGCGCCAGCAGCTTGGACGCGGTAAGCAATCAGCCCCAGCATTTT. Its translation is CASSLDAVSNQPQHF.

Only a few counts were recorded for this clone. V and J are TRBV19 and TRBJ1-5, with 10 bases identical to TRBD1. Germline CDR1 LNHDA, CDR2 SQIVND (reference sequence). This CDR3 spans 15 amino acids. V lost 4 bases, J lost 6 bases, and 6 bases stayed unmatched. The CDR3 reads CASSTDRGPGQPQHF. The DNA for the CDR3 is TGTGCCAGTAGTACTGACAGGGGGCCTGGTCAGCCCCAGCATTTT.

The V gene is TRBV9, the J gene TRBJ2-2; possibly TRBD1 for D (5 bases). Trimming shortened V by 0 bases and J by 3 bases, and 6 bases separated the two germline ends. Germline V gives CDR1 SGDLS, CDR2 YYNGEE. There are 14 residues in the CDR3. Here the CDR3 reads CASSVVQDTGELFF. The CDR3 DNA follows: TGTGCCAGCAGCGTAGTACAGGACACCGGGGAGCTGTTTTTT.

The chain is built from TRBV7-3 and TRBJ2-1; 10 nucleotides align to TRBD2. The CDR3 is 17 residues long. CDR1 is SGHTA and CDR2 is FQGTGA in the germline V gene. V lost 1 base, J lost 4 bases, and 7 bases stayed unmatched. CDR3 amino acids: CASSLRGLAPGYNEQFF. The CDR3 nucleotides read TGTGCCAGCAGCTTAAGGGGACTAGCGCCAGGGTACAATGAGCAGTTCTTC.

The chain is built from TRBV6-5 and TRBJ2-7, with D possibly matching TRBD2 (6 bases). Deletions cut 1 base from V and 3 bases from J, with 13 bases between. This CDR3 has 15 amino acids. The V gene's germline CDR1 is MNHEY and CDR2 SVGAGI. The chain's CDR3 is CASSYLPPGGYEQYF. CDR3 DNA: TGTGCCAGCAGTTACTTGCCCCCCGGGGGCTACGAGCAGTACTTC.

This rearrangement joins TRBV5-4 to TRBJ2-1; 9 bases agree with TRBD1. This CDR3 is built from 16 residues. The germline V gene encodes CDR1 SGHNT and CDR2 YYREEE (reference sequence). With 0 bases clipped from V and 4 bases from J, the junction kept 5 bases outside the gene matches. This chain's CDR3 is CASSLGGTGMYNEQFF. In nucleotides, the CDR3 is TGTGCCAGCAGCTTGGGCGGGACAGGGATGTACAATGAGCAGTTCTTC.

The V call is TRBV30, the J call TRBJ1-3; D is ambiguous. The CDR3 spans 14 residues. The germline gives CDR1 GTSNPN, CDR2 SVGIG (reference sequence). V lost 0 bases, J lost 0 bases, and 6 bases lay in between. The CDR3 loop is CAWSVINSGNTIYF. The CDR3 DNA is TGTGCCTGGAGTGTAATTAACTCTGGAAACACCATATATTTT.

The chain employs TRBV19 and TRBJ2-1; maybe TRBD2 (6 bases). Trimming pared 7 bases from V and 3 bases from J, leaving 19 bases between. The CDR3 totals 16 residues. Germline assignment: CDR1 LNHDA and CDR2 SQIVND (reference sequence). CDR3 sequence reads: CASTSREPGNYNEQFF. The CDR3 nucleotides read TGTGCCAGTACATCCCGGGAGCCAGGGAACTACAATGAGCAGTTCTTC.

The chain has TRBV5-6 and TRBJ2-7; the match to TRBD2 covers 8 bases. This CDR3 spans 15 amino acids. From germline, CDR1 is SGHDT and CDR2 YYEEEE. The V segment lost 0 bases and the J segment 5 bases; nucleotides outside the gene matches: 7. The CDR3 DNA is TGTGCCAGCAGCTTGGGGGGACTAGTGTTCAACGAGCAGTACTTC. It yields the protein CASSLGGLVFNEQYF.

This clone was seen more than once but under ten times. The chain recombines TRBV5-8 with TRBJ1-2, with D perhaps TRBD1 (5 bases). CDR3 size: 16 residues. Germline CDR1 SGHTS, CDR2 YDEGEE. V was cut by 5 bases and J by 2 bases, with 19 bases left in between. The CDR3, as DNA: TGTGCCAGCAGTAGCCGGGACCTCAAAATCAACTATGGCTACACCTTC. Amino acid sequence: CASSSRDLKINYGYTF.

V is TRBV5-1 and J is TRBJ2-7, with 9 bases aligning to TRBD2. Trimming at V came to 2 bases and at J to 0 bases, leaving 3 bases not matched to a gene. CDR3 size: 15 residues. The germline gives CDR1 SGHRS, CDR2 YFSETQ. The CDR3 is CASSFGREGSYEQYF. CDR3 in DNA: TGCGCCAGCAGCTTTGGGCGGGAGGGCTCCTACGAGCAGTACTTC.

The gene calls are TRBV9 and TRBJ2-5, with TRBD2 identical over 8 bases. V trimming: 2 bases; J trimming: 2 bases; junction bases outside the gene matches: 11. This CDR3 has 17 residues. Germline CDR1 SGDLS, CDR2 YYNGEE. The CDR3: CASSVGLGRAKQETQYF. Here the CDR3 DNA reads TGTGCCAGCAGCGTGGGACTAGGTCGGGCGAAGCAAGAGACCCAGTACTTC.

The chain has TRBV19 and TRBJ1-2; 7 bases match TRBD1. The CDR3 runs 15 residues. Germline V gene sequence: CDR1 LNHDA, CDR2 SQIVND (reference sequence). V gave up 3 bases and J gave up 2 bases; unmatched junction bases: 6. The CDR3 DNA is TGTGCCAGTAGTATCCGCCAGGGGGGCAACTATGGCTACACCTTC. Encoded protein: CASSIRQGGNYGYTF. The variable domain in full, with the rest retrieved from reference TRBV19 and TRBJ1-2, is DGGITQSPKYLFRKEGQNVTLSCEQNLNHDAMYWYRQDPGQGLRLIYYSQIVNDFQKGDIAEGYSVSREKKESFPLTVTSAQKNPTAFYLCASSIRQGGNYGYTFGSGTRLTVV.

This clone occurred a few times. The genes are TRBV10-3 and TRBJ1-5; 8 bases map to TRBD1. After removal of 8 bases from V and 0 bases from J, the junction contained 3 bases not matched to a gene. CDR3 size: 14 residues. Germline CDR1 reads ENHRY; CDR2 reads SYGVKD. The CDR3: CAIGTGYSNQPQHF. The CDR3 region has the DNA TGTGCCATCGGGACAGGTTATAGCAATCAGCCCCAGCATTTT.

This chain joins TRBV27 and TRBJ2-1, with TRBD2 as a possible D gene (5 bases). V was trimmed by 2 bases and J by 1 base, leaving 9 bases between them. This CDR3 contains 15 residues. Germline V gene sequence: CDR1 MNHEY, CDR2 SMNVEV (reference sequence). The CDR3 bases are TGTGCCAGCAGTTTAATCGGCGGGTCCTACAATGAGCAGTTCTTC. Translated: CASSLIGGSYNEQFF.

V gene TRBV27 combines with J gene TRBJ1-4; D ambiguous. Germline V gene data show CDR1 as MNHEY and CDR2 as SMNVEV (reference sequence). The CDR3 has 17 residues. V lost 5 bases, J lost 5 bases, and 21 bases lay in between. For the CDR3, the DNA is TGTGCCAGCAGTCTAAGTTCCCGGGTGAGCTACAATGAAAAACTGTTTTTT. It codes for CASSLSSRVSYNEKLFF.

The chain links TRBV19 to TRBJ1-2, with D maybe TRBD1 (5 bases). The germline V gene has CDR1 LNHDA and CDR2 SQIVND (reference sequence). The CDR3 loop spans 13 amino acids. V was trimmed by 7 bases and J by 5 bases, leaving 14 bases between them. Here the CDR3 reads CASKGRENYGYTF. CDR3 bases: TGTGCCAGTAAGGGCAGGGAAAATTATGGCTACACCTTC.

This clone was seen just once. This chain links TRBV25-1 with TRBJ2-1; D is uncertain. V was cut by 5 bases and J by 8 bases, with 13 bases left in between. Per the germline V gene, CDR1 is MGHDK and CDR2 is SYGVNS. The length of the CDR3 is 13 residues. CDR3 nucleotide sequence: TGTGCCAGCAGTTTACAGCCTGCGGATGAGCAGTTCTTC. Translated: CASSLQPADEQFF. Filled out from reference TRBV25-1 and TRBJ2-1, the complete variable domain reads EADIYQTPRYLVIGTGKKITLECSQTMGHDKMYWYQQDPGMELHLIHYSYGVNSTEKGDLSSESTVSRIRTEHFPLTLESARPSHTSQYLCASSLQPADEQFFGPGTRLTVL.